Following are 28 T cell receptor beta chains from one sample sequenced in a study of T cell repertoires in cytomegalovirus infection. From the reads, TCRdb called clonotypes with MiXCR, one entry per CDR3 protein. The sample yields 750,000 to 900,000 distinct CDR3 sequences, just under 30% seen once. For these receptors, no antigen is known. This specimen consisted of cultured CD8+ T cells from PBMCs, obtained from culture after CMV antigen stimulation. The receptor set was obtained from a human donor in good health (CMV status not recorded). Some clones in this sample may be carry-over from other donors' samples.

The J gene is TRBJ2-3, the V gene TRBV4-2, with 10 nucleotides matching TRBD2. In germline, CDR1 is LGHNA, CDR2 YNFKEQ. J was trimmed by 8 bases and V by 0 bases; bases with no gene match: 8. This CDR3 region has 16 residues. CDR3 nucleotides: TGTGCCAGCAGCCAAGAACAGCGGGGGGGTGTGGGTACGCAGTATTTT. It encodes CASSQEQRGGVGTQYF.

DNA for the CDR3: TGTGCCATCAGCGGACAGAACCACGAGCAGTACTTC. Encoded protein: CAISGQNHEQYF. The chain is built from TRBV10-3 and TRBJ2-7, with a tentative D call TRBD1 (6 bases). From germline, CDR1 is ENHRY and CDR2 SYGVKD. The V end lost 6 bases, the J end lost 5 bases, and 11 bases lay between the germline ends. CDR3 length: 12 amino acids.

The chain is built from TRBV6-2 or TRBV6-3 and TRBJ2-1; D gene ambiguous. V was trimmed by 6 bases and J by 0 bases, leaving 12 bases between them. The CDR3 totals 15 residues. Germline loops: CDR1 MNHEY, CDR2 SVGEGT. The CDR3 DNA follows: TGTGCCAGCAGATTCTCCAGGAGCTCCTACAATGAGCAGTTCTTC. Its protein is CASRFSRSSYNEQFF.

V and J are TRBV9 and TRBJ2-3, with D perhaps TRBD1 (5 bases). The CDR3 runs 15 residues. Germline V CDR1 and CDR2: SGDLS, YYNGEE. The V and J ends lost 4 bases and 3 bases respectively, with 15 bases between them. Here the CDR3 reads CASSPTGRATDTQYF. The CDR3 nucleotides read TGTGCCAGCAGCCCTACAGGAAGGGCTACAGATACGCAGTATTTT. The variable domain in full, with the rest retrieved from reference TRBV9 and TRBJ2-3, is DSGVTQTPKHLITATGQRVTLRCSPRSGDLSVYWYQQSLDQGLQFLIQYYNGEERAKGNILERFSAQQFPDLHSELNLSSLELGDSALYFCASSPTGRATDTQYFGPGTRLTVL.

This clonotype was seen at least ten times. The chain is built from TRBV7-9 and TRBJ2-1, with TRBD1 as a possible D gene (6 bases). Germline V gives CDR1 SEHNR, CDR2 FQNEAQ (reference sequence). The CDR3 totals 15 residues. The V and J ends lost 5 bases and 4 bases respectively, with 15 bases between them. The CDR3 region is CASSPQVGAYNEQFF. The CDR3 nucleotides are TGTGCCAGCAGCCCCCAGGTGGGGGCGTACAATGAGCAGTTCTTC. The variable domain in full, with the rest retrieved from reference TRBV7-9 and TRBJ2-1, is DTGVSQNPRHKITKRGQNVTFRCDPISEHNRLYWYRQTLGQGPEFLTYFQNEAQLEKSRLLSDRFSAERPKGSFSTLEIQRTEQGDSAMYLCASSPQVGAYNEQFFGPGTRLTVL.

This clonotype showed up just a few times. The genes are TRBV28 and TRBJ2-7, with 7 nucleotides matching TRBD1. V was pared by 8 bases and J by 2 bases, with 9 bases of the junction left unmatched. CDR3 length: 14 residues. Germline assignment: CDR1 MDHEN and CDR2 SYDVKM. The CDR3 reads CASGLMGQPYEQYV. The CDR3, as DNA: TGTGCCAGCGGGTTAATGGGACAGCCCTACGAGCAGTACGTC.

Ten or more counts support this clonotype. The V call is TRBV7-6, the J call TRBJ1-1; D is perhaps TRBD1 (6 bases). Between the trimmed V and J ends, which lost 5 bases and 5 bases, there was a span of 12 bases. Looked up from germline, CDR1 is SGHVS and CDR2 is FNYEAQ. CDR3 length: 13 residues. CDR3 amino acids: CASSLWRGTEAFF. The CDR3 DNA follows: TGTGCCAGCAGCCTCTGGAGGGGGACTGAAGCTTTCTTT.

The chain employs TRBV5-1 and TRBJ2-2, with 10 bases lining up with TRBD2. CDR1 SGHRS and CDR2 YFSETQ come from the germline V gene. CDR3 size: 20 residues. After removal of 3 bases from V and 3 bases from J, the junction contained 17 bases not matched to a gene. CDR3 residues: CASSSRLRLAGTFDTGELFF. Here the CDR3 DNA reads TGCGCCAGCAGCTCGAGGCTCCGACTAGCGGGTACCTTCGACACCGGGGAGCTGTTTTTT.

The chain employs TRBV12-5 and TRBJ1-2; 10 nucleotides agree with TRBD1. V lost 5 bases, J lost 5 bases, and 8 bases stayed unmatched. CDR1 and CDR2 (germline): LGHNT, FRNRAP. This CDR3 region has 15 residues. The CDR3 reads CASGQGQGDPYGYTF. The CDR3 DNA sequence: TGTGCTAGTGGTCAAGGACAGGGGGACCCTTATGGCTACACCTTC. The whole variable domain, filled in from reference TRBV12-5 and TRBJ1-2, reads DARVTQTPRHKVTEMGQEVTMRCQPILGHNTVFWYRQTMMQGLELLAYFRNRAPLDDSGMPKDRFSAEMPDATLATLKIQPSEPRDSAVYFCASGQGQGDPYGYTFGSGTRLTVV.

The rearrangement links TRBV6-1 to TRBJ1-5; tentative D call: TRBD1 (5 bases). Looked up from germline, CDR1 is MNHNS and CDR2 is SASEGT. V was pared by 6 bases and J by 1 base, with 13 bases between. CDR3 length: 15 amino acids. Here the CDR3 reads CASRVIGGSNQPQHF. The CDR3 nucleotides are TGTGCCAGCAGGGTAATTGGGGGGAGCAATCAGCCCCAGCATTTT.

The gene calls are TRBV15 and TRBJ2-3; D remains ambiguous. CDR1 is LNHNV and CDR2 is YYDKDF in the germline V gene (reference sequence). The CDR3 contains 15 residues. The V end was cut by 8 bases, the J end by 1 base, with 16 bases between. The CDR3 reads CATRFRPTRTDTQYF. CDR3 in DNA: TGTGCCACCCGGTTCCGCCCGACCCGCACAGATACGCAGTATTTT.

This clonotype was detected a few times. The V gene is TRBV20-1, the J gene TRBJ1-2; 7 bases fit TRBD1. The CDR3 has 11 residues. CDR1 and CDR2 (germline): DFQATT, SNEGSKA (reference sequence). After removal of 7 bases from V and 5 bases from J, the junction contained 4 bases not matched to a gene. The CDR3 DNA sequence: TGCAGTGGGGACAGAGGTTATGGCTACACCTTC. Protein product: CSGDRGYGYTF.

This clonotype was seen more than once but under ten times. This chain connects TRBV7-9 to TRBJ2-1; tentative D call: TRBD2 (5 bases). Germline loops: CDR1 SEHNR, CDR2 FQNEAQ (reference sequence). The CDR3 has 17 amino acids. The V end was cut by 5 bases, the J end by 0 bases, with 17 bases between. The CDR3 nucleotides read TGTGCCAGCAGCGGCCGACCGGAGAGGGTCTCCTACAATGAGCAGTTCTTC. Translating gives CASSGRPERVSYNEQFF.

Regarding this clonotype: The junction departs from the called germline gene at one end, perhaps through a read error. The chain uses TRBV7-9 and TRBJ2-5; 7 bases match TRBD1. The CDR3 is 14 residues long. CDR1 is SEHNR, CDR2 FQNEAQ, per germline (reference sequence). CDR3 in amino acids: CANSLGGRKNSQYF. The CDR3 DNA sequence: TGTGCCAACAGCTTAGGGGGCAGGAAGAACTCCCAGTACTTC.

There are a few counts of this clonotype. The chain is built from TRBV28 and TRBJ2-4; no firm D call. Germline values: CDR1 MDHEN, CDR2 SYDVKM. The CDR3 is 18 residues long. Trimming removed 2 bases at V and 0 bases at J, with 17 bases between. CDR3 DNA: TGTGCCAGCAGTTTAAGCCCGATCCGGGCACTAGCCAAAAACATTCAGTACTTC. Translating it yields CASSLSPIRALAKNIQYF.

This clonotype was seen a handful of times. The chain carries TRBV25-1 and TRBJ1-2; D remains unclear. V was pared by 0 bases and J by 3 bases, with 14 bases between. Germline loops: CDR1 MGHDK, CDR2 SYGVNS. The CDR3 contains 16 residues. The CDR3 nucleotides are TGTGCCAGCAGTGAATATATAGGCGGGGATGACTATGGCTACACCTTC. Encoded protein: CASSEYIGGDDYGYTF.

This clonotype was recorded many times. At one end, the junction sequence differs from germline, possibly due to a read error. The chain links TRBV7-9 to TRBJ1-2; D gene ambiguous. CDR3 length: 12 residues. Germline V lookup: CDR1 SEHNR, CDR2 FQNEAQ (reference sequence). The CDR3 sequence is CASSLGSYGYTF. CDR3 in DNA: TGTGCCAGCAGTTTAGGCAGCTATGGCTACACCTTC.

Many counts were recorded for this clonotype. The chain joins TRBV7-9 to TRBJ1-1; D remains ambiguous. The CDR3 has 13 residues. The V and J ends lost 5 bases and 4 bases respectively, with 11 bases between them. Germline V gene data show CDR1 as SEHNR and CDR2 as FQNEAQ (reference sequence). In nucleotides, the CDR3 is TGTGCCAGCAGCCCAAAGGGAGGCACTGAAGCTTTCTTT. Its translation: CASSPKGGTEAFF.

This chain connects TRBV5-6 to TRBJ1-2; TRBD1 is a possible D gene (6 bases). CDR3 size: 13 residues. Per the germline V gene, CDR1 is SGHDT and CDR2 is YYEEEE. With 4 bases removed from V and 4 bases from J, the gap between germline ends came to 11 bases. CDR3 sequence reads: CASSGGAFYGYTF. The CDR3 bases are TGTGCCAGCAGCGGGGGGGCCTTCTATGGCTACACCTTC.

This clonotype has more than one count but fewer than ten. The J gene is TRBJ2-1, the V gene TRBV5-1; no firm D call. Germline V lookup: CDR1 SGHRS, CDR2 YFSETQ. CDR3 length: 15 residues. Deletions cut 0 bases from V and 0 bases from J, with 7 bases between. CDR3 bases: TGCGCCAGCAGCTTGGTAACTGGCTCCTACAATGAGCAGTTCTTC. It yields the protein CASSLVTGSYNEQFF.

This chain links TRBV6-1 with TRBJ1-2; 10 nucleotides agree with TRBD1. V gave up 8 bases and J gave up 5 bases; unmatched junction bases: 5. The length of the CDR3 is 13 residues. Germline V gene sequence: CDR1 MNHNS, CDR2 SASEGT. For the CDR3, the DNA is TGTGCCAGCTGGGACAGGGGAAAGTATGGCTACACCTTC. This sequence encodes CASWDRGKYGYTF.

This clonotype was counted at least ten times. The rearrangement uses TRBV7-3 and TRBJ1-6, with D perhaps TRBD1 (5 bases). This CDR3 contains 13 residues. Germline V gene data show CDR1 as SGHTA and CDR2 as FQGTGA. Trimming took 5 bases from V and 9 from J, leaving 11 bases between them. The CDR3 loop reads CASSRDVSSPLHF. CDR3 in DNA: TGTGCCAGCAGCCGGGACGTTAGTTCACCCCTCCACTTT.

The chain uses TRBV4-2 and TRBJ2-2; D ambiguous. Trimming cost V 0 bases and J 2 bases, with 7 bases left between them. The CDR3 covers 15 residues. Per germline, CDR1 LGHNA and CDR2 YNFKEQ. DNA for the CDR3: TGTGCCAGCAGCCAAGACCACACCAACACCGGGGAGCTGTTTTTT. The encoded protein is CASSQDHTNTGELFF.

V is TRBV6-6 and J is TRBJ2-7; 12 bases fit TRBD1. The CDR3 contains 15 residues. Germline CDR1 MNHNY, CDR2 SVGAGI (reference sequence). After removal of 5 bases from V and 9 bases from J, the junction contained 11 bases not matched to a gene. CDR3 sequence: CASSVKGQGAFWQYF. Written as DNA, the CDR3 is TGTGCCAGCAGTGTCAAGGGACAGGGGGCGTTTTGGCAGTACTTC.

The rearrangement links TRBV6-5 to TRBJ2-2; no definite D call. Trimming took 0 bases from V and 6 from J, leaving 8 bases between them. This CDR3 spans 14 amino acids. Germline lookup yields CDR1 MNHEY and CDR2 SVGAGI. The CDR3 region is CASSYSQLAGELFF. The CDR3 DNA follows: TGTGCCAGCAGTTACTCCCAGCTGGCCGGGGAGCTGTTTTTT.

J is TRBJ2-1 and V is TRBV9; a possible D gene is TRBD2 (5 bases). V was pared by 5 bases and J by 7 bases, with 16 bases between. This CDR3 has 14 amino acids. In germline, CDR1 is SGDLS, CDR2 YYNGEE. The CDR3 spells CASRILTRGNEQFF. CDR3 nucleotides: TGTGCCAGCAGGATACTCACTAGAGGTAATGAGCAGTTCTTC.

In this sample, this clonotype turned up many times. This chain connects TRBV7-6 to TRBJ2-2; perhaps TRBD1 as D (5 bases). The V end lost 3 bases, the J end lost 5 bases, and 10 bases lay between the germline ends. The germline V gene has CDR1 SGHVS and CDR2 FNYEAQ. This CDR3 region has 14 residues. CDR3 sequence reads: CASSLIGETGELFF. The CDR3 DNA sequence: TGTGCCAGCAGCTTGATAGGGGAAACCGGGGAGCTGTTTTTT.

This clonotype was counted ten times or more. The chain uses TRBV12-3 or TRBV12-4 and TRBJ1-1; D uncertain. The ends were cut back, 3 bases at V and 1 base at J, with 9 bases in the middle. CDR3 length: 14 residues. The CDR3: CASSLGEGNTEAFF. The CDR3 coding sequence is TGTGCCAGCAGTTTGGGTGAAGGGAACACTGAAGCTTTCTTT.